Each of the 17 T cell receptor beta chains below was sequenced from the same sample in a study of blood T cell repertoires in COVID-19. Method: immunoSEQ multiplex PCR; TCRdb's copy keeps in-frame clones and lacks some. Of about 190,000 clones in the sample, about 80% are singletons; the top ten hold approximately 15%. Sequenced: peripheral blood. The receptors come from a young man with active or convalescent COVID-19.

J is TRBJ1-6 and V is TRBV7-9; 7 bases agree with TRBD1. CDR3 length: 15 amino acids. From germline, CDR1 is SEHNR and CDR2 FQNEAQ (reference sequence). V was clipped by 5 bases and J by 5 bases; unmatched bases: 6. The CDR3 loop reads CASSAPGTDNSPLHF. CDR3 bases: TGTGCCAGCAGCGCCCCCGGGACAGATAATTCACCCCTCCACTTT.

The chain combines TRBV9 with TRBJ2-5, with 8 bases matching TRBD2. The CDR3 is made up of 15 amino acids. The germline CDR1 and CDR2 sequences are SGDLS and YYNGEE. With 0 bases clipped from V and 2 bases from J, the junction kept 3 bases outside the gene matches. CDR3 protein: CASSVASGGQETQYF. CDR3 coding DNA: TGTGCCAGCAGCGTAGCCAGCGGGGGTCAAGAGACCCAGTACTTC.

The V gene is TRBV28, the J gene TRBJ2-2; D unresolved. The CDR3 covers 15 residues. Germline V lookup: CDR1 MDHEN, CDR2 SYDVKM. The V gene lost 2 bases and the J gene lost 8 bases, with 15 bases spanning the gap. The CDR3 is CASSLPPPGWGELFF. The CDR3, as DNA: TGTGCCAGCAGTTTACCCCCGCCAGGATGGGGGGAGCTGTTTTTT.

The chain couples TRBV12-3 or TRBV12-4 to TRBJ1-5, with 8 bases aligning to TRBD1. V dropped 6 bases and J dropped 7; count of bases not matched to a gene: 5. The CDR3 has 13 amino acids. The CDR3 loop reads CASRDRVGQPQHF. The CDR3 nucleotides read TGTGCCAGCAGGGACAGGGTTGGGCAGCCCCAGCATTTT.

V usage is TRBV10-1 and J usage is TRBJ2-5; weak D call: TRBD1 (5 bases). CDR3 size: 14 residues. The germline V and J ends were trimmed by 3 bases and 5 bases, with 13 bases remaining between them. Looked up from germline, CDR1 is WNHNN and CDR2 is SYGVQD (reference sequence). The CDR3 DNA follows: TGCGCCAGCAGTGATTCAGGGCGTCTCGAGACCCAGTACTTC. Protein sequence: CASSDSGRLETQYF.

The V call is TRBV5-1, the J call TRBJ2-1; 7 bases agree with TRBD2. V gave up 2 bases and J gave up 4 bases; unmatched junction bases: 3. Per germline, CDR1 SGHRS and CDR2 YFSETQ. The CDR3 has 14 residues. Here the CDR3 DNA reads TGCGCCAGCAGCTTCAACGGGGGGTACAATGAGCAGTTCTTC. Its protein is CASSFNGGYNEQFF.

The gene calls are TRBV10-3 and TRBJ2-1, with TRBD2 matching 9 bases. With 4 bases clipped from V and 2 bases from J, the junction kept 9 bases outside the gene matches. This CDR3 is built from 17 residues. Germline loops: CDR1 ENHRY, CDR2 SYGVKD. CDR3 nucleotide sequence: TGTGCCATCAGTGGGGGTAGCGGGGGCTCTACCTACAATGAGCAGTTCTTC. The encoded protein is CAISGGSGGSTYNEQFF.

In this sample, this clone turned up once. This rearrangement joins TRBV24-1 to TRBJ1-2; D might be TRBD1 (5 bases). This CDR3 is built from 13 residues. V was clipped by 1 base and J by 6 bases, with 8 bases between them. The germline CDR1 and CDR2 sequences are KGHDR and SFDVKD. CDR3 amino acids: CATSDLWGDGYTF. The CDR3 DNA sequence: TGTGCCACCAGTGATTTATGGGGGGATGGCTACACCTTC.

The chain joins TRBV6-4 to TRBJ2-2; weak D call: TRBD1 (6 bases). Germline V gene lookup returns CDR1 MRHNA and CDR2 SNTAGT. The ends were cut back, 6 bases at V and 7 bases at J, with 15 bases in the middle. CDR3 length equals 14 residues. Here the CDR3 reads CASRLQGEGGELFF. CDR3 bases: TGTGCCAGCAGACTACAGGGAGAGGGCGGGGAGCTGTTTTTT.

This sequence joins TRBV6-5 and TRBJ2-7, with 10 bases fitting TRBD1. Germline V gene data show CDR1 as MNHEY and CDR2 as SVGAGI. The CDR3 runs to 14 residues. J gave up 4 bases and V 8 bases, and 8 bases lay outside the gene matches. The CDR3 DNA reads as TGTGCCAGCTGGGATGGGGACAGGGGTTACGAGCAGTACGTC. Amino acid sequence: CASWDGDRGYEQYV.

V gene TRBV9 combines with J gene TRBJ1-6; D is possibly TRBD1 (6 bases). This CDR3 has 14 amino acids. CDR1 SGDLS and CDR2 YYNGEE come from the germline V gene. Trimming removed 2 bases from V and 7 bases from J, with 10 bases in between. The CDR3 sequence: CASSVPGANSPLHF. CDR3 sequence (DNA): TGTGCCAGCAGCGTCCCAGGGGCGAATTCACCCCTCCACTTT.

The chain has TRBV7-9 and TRBJ2-7; TRBD2 agrees at 7 bases. V shed 2 bases, J shed 5 bases, and the junction held 12 bases outside the gene matches. This CDR3 has 16 amino acids. Germline V lookup: CDR1 SEHNR, CDR2 FQNEAQ (reference sequence). The CDR3 here is CASSLRSAGVTNEQYF. The CDR3 region has the DNA TGTGCCAGCAGCTTAAGATCGGCGGGAGTAACAAACGAGCAGTACTTC.

V is TRBV19 and J is TRBJ1-1, with no clear D. From germline, CDR1 is LNHDA and CDR2 SQIVND (reference sequence). Between the trimmed V and J ends, which lost 1 base and 2 bases, there was a span of 5 bases. The CDR3 sequence is 13 residues long. The CDR3 DNA reads TGTGCCAGTAGTATAGGGCCCAACACTGAAGCTTTCTTT. Amino acids: CASSIGPNTEAFF. The full variable domain, completed using reference TRBV19 and TRBJ1-1, is DGGITQSPKYLFRKEGQNVTLSCEQNLNHDAMYWYRQDPGQGLRLIYYSQIVNDFQKGDIAEGYSVSREKKESFPLTVTSAQKNPTAFYLCASSIGPNTEAFFGQGTRLTVV.

The V and J genes are TRBV7-2 and TRBJ2-1; D call uncertain. Germline V gene sequence: CDR1 SGHTA, CDR2 FQGNSA. V lost 5 bases, J lost 4 bases, and 21 bases lay in between. This CDR3 comprises 17 residues. CDR3 sequence: CASSPNLGPSEYNEQFF. CDR3 nucleotide sequence: TGTGCCAGCAGCCCAAACCTTGGGCCTTCAGAATACAATGAGCAGTTCTTC. Variable domain in full (rest from reference TRBV7-2 and TRBJ2-1): GAGVSQSPSNKVTEKGKDVELRCDPISGHTALYWYRQSLGQGLEFLIYFQGNSAPDKSGLPSDRFSAERTGGSVSTLTIQRTQQEDSAVYLCASSPNLGPSEYNEQFFGPGTRLTVL.

This clone was counted between two and nine times. This sequence joins TRBV27 and TRBJ2-1; 15 nucleotides match TRBD2. Looked up from germline, CDR1 is MNHEY and CDR2 is SMNVEV (reference sequence). Trimming at V came to 5 bases and at J to 2 bases, leaving 7 bases not matched to a gene. The CDR3 sequence is 18 residues long. CDR3: CASSKGLAGGSPYNEQFF. DNA of the CDR3: TGTGCCAGCAGTAAAGGACTAGCGGGAGGGAGTCCCTACAATGAGCAGTTCTTC.

The chain links TRBV6-1 to TRBJ1-2, with no clear D. V lost 1 base, J lost 4 bases, and 10 bases lay in between. Per germline, CDR1 MNHNS and CDR2 SASEGT. The CDR3 covers 14 residues. DNA of the CDR3: TGTGCCAGCAGTGAAGGAGGGCAGGTCTATGGCTACACCTTC. Translated: CASSEGGQVYGYTF.

This clone was observed once. The rearrangement uses TRBV7-2 and TRBJ2-5; tentative D call: TRBD2 (6 bases). Deletions cut 5 bases from V and 2 bases from J, with 12 bases between. CDR3 length: 14 amino acids. Germline loops: CDR1 SGHTA, CDR2 FQGNSA. The CDR3 sequence is CASSGAGIQETQYF. The CDR3 DNA follows: TGTGCCAGCAGCGGAGCGGGCATACAAGAGACCCAGTACTTC.